The clone carrying this TCR beta chain was detected a few times. Measured with immunoSEQ multiplex PCR; TCRdb has only the in-frame clones, and not every one. Here the sample spans about 1 million clones, about 75% being singletons. Division of CD4+ cells produced a CD45RA+ naive subset and a CD45RA-negative memory subset. The germline V and J ends were trimmed by 0 bases and 7 bases, with 14 bases remaining between them. Germline V CDR1 and CDR2: SGDLS, YYNGEE. The CDR3 is made up of 16 amino acids. This record comes from a study of shared clonotypes between healthy human individuals. Study details: The donor group consisted of two women and three men, aged 18 to 49.

This clonotype originated in a man aged 18 to 29 in good health. Sequencing was done on a sample of memory CD4+ T cells sorted from blood. Subset denoted: CD45RA-negative fraction. This chain uses TRBV9 with TRBJ1-6; unclear D gene. In DNA form, the CDR3 reads TGTGCCAGCAGCGTAGGGCGATCAGCGGCCAATTCACCCCTCCACTTT. Protein product: CASSVGRSAANSPLHF.